A selection of T cell receptor beta chains follows, all from one sample in a study of control samples from healthy donors and cancer patients. Sequenced by immunoSEQ multiplex PCR; TCRdb stores in-frame clones only, minus some. Seen here are 150,000 to 200,000 clones, around 94% observed once, and the top ten hold over 1.1%. The sequencing sample was made of blood. The receptors were sampled from a man aged 30 to 39 in good health. The CDR3 runs from the conserved cysteine through the conserved F or W. D genes are given only for firm matches. Clone size, where shown, is once, few, many, or a class for clones that have expanded.

>.|.|TRBJ2-7|TRBV6-1
CASSDGGQYF
TGTGCCAGCAGTGACGGGGGCCAGTACTTC
>.|.|TRBJ2-7|TRBV30
CAWSAGVHYEQYF
TGTGCCTGGAGTGCCGGGGTCCACTACGAGCAGTACTTC
>.|TRBD2|TRBJ2-2|TRBV3-1/TRBV3-2
CASSLGLAGNTGELFF
TGTGCCAGCAGCCTGGGACTAGCGGGGAACACCGGGGAGCTGTTTTTT
>.|.|TRBJ1-1|TRBV5-8
CASSPNPTWATEAFF
TGTGCCAGCAGCCCGAACCCCACATGGGCCACTGAAGCTTTCTTT
>.|.|TRBJ2-1|TRBV2
CASSSFQGPFDNEQFF
TGTGCCAGCAGTTCATTCCAGGGTCCTTTTGACAATGAGCAGTTCTTC
>.|TRBD1|TRBJ1-6|TRBV30
CAWRDRGDSPLHF
TGTGCCTGGAGGGACAGGGGGGATTCACCCCTCCACTTT
>.|.|TRBJ2-3|TRBV5-1
CASSLAGDTQYF
TGCGCCAGCAGCTTGGCGGGGGATACGCAGTATTTT
>.|.|TRBJ2-4|TRBV6-1
CASSEASGLNIQYF
TGTGCCAGCAGTGAAGCTAGCGGACTAAACATTCAGTACTTC
>.|.|TRBJ1-4|TRBV7-2
CASSLTATEKLFF
TGTGCCAGCAGCCTAACAGCTACCGAAAAACTGTTTTTT
>.|TRBD1|TRBJ2-7|TRBV7-2
CASSLDFVYATGGRNEQYF
TGTGCCAGCAGCTTAGATTTTGTCTATGCGACAGGGGGCAGGAACGAGCAGTACTTC
>.|.|TRBJ1-1|TRBV7-8
CASSPLRIGGHTEAFF
TGTGCCAGCAGCCCACTGAGGATAGGAGGACACACTGAAGCTTTCTTT
>.|.|TRBJ2-7|TRBV19
CASSIARGLGGRHEQYF
TGTGCCAGTAGTATAGCCCGGGGTCTAGGAGGGCGCCACGAGCAGTACTTC
>.|TRBD1|TRBJ2-1|TRBV6-5
CASTVGQGAYNEQFF
TGTGCCAGCACCGTGGGTCAGGGGGCCTACAATGAGCAGTTCTTC
>.|.|TRBJ1-6|TRBV4-3
CASSQGVGDSPLHF
TGCGCCAGCAGCCAAGGGGTAGGGGATTCACCCCTCCACTTT
>.|TRBD1|TRBJ2-5|TRBV15
CATSDRGRETQYF
TGTGCCACCAGCGACAGGGGGCGTGAGACCCAGTACTTC
>.|.|TRBJ1-1|TRBV25-1
CASSAPGRNTEAFF
TGTGCCAGCAGTGCTCCAGGGCGGAACACTGAAGCTTTCTTT
>.|.|TRBJ2-2|TRBV15
CATSRSGGRNTGELFF
TGTGCCACCAGCAGATCTGGGGGGCGGAACACCGGGGAGCTGTTTTTT
>.|.|TRBJ2-7|TRBV5-1
CASSLGHGGQYF
TGCGCCAGCAGCTTGGGACACGGGGGGCAGTACTTC
>.|TRBD1|TRBJ1-1|TRBV7-2
CASSPRQGTEAFF
TGTGCCAGCAGCCCGCGACAGGGGACAGAAGCTTTCTTT
>.|.|TRBJ1-2|TRBV28
CASSLYPNYGYTF
TGTGCCAGCAGTTTATACCCTAACTATGGCTACACCTTC
>.|.|TRBJ2-1|TRBV5-4
CASSLEAASYNEQFF
TGTGCCAGCAGCTTGGAAGCGGCTTCCTACAATGAGCAGTTCTTC
>few|.|TRBJ2-1|TRBV29-1
CSIWRGARENEQFF
TGCAGCATCTGGAGGGGTGCCCGGGAGAATGAGCAGTTCTTC
>.|.|TRBJ2-2|TRBV5-1
CASSSGWGTGELFF
TGCGCCAGCAGCTCGGGGTGGGGCACCGGGGAGCTGTTTTTT
>once|TRBD1|TRBJ1-5|TRBV2
CASSGDRGIVPQHF
TGTGCCAGCAGTGGGGACAGGGGCATCGTACCCCAGCATTTT
>.|.|TRBJ1-2|TRBV7-2
CASSYGREALSYTF
TGTGCCAGCAGCTACGGCCGGGAAGCCTTAAGCTACACCTTC
>.|.|TRBJ2-1|TRBV5-1
CASSLVAYNEQFF
TGCGCCAGCAGCTTGGTGGCATACAATGAGCAGTTCTTC
>.|TRBD1|TRBJ1-4|TRBV5-1
CASSLETGANEKLFF
TGCGCCAGCAGCTTGGAAACAGGGGCGAATGAAAAACTGTTTTTT
>.|.|TRBJ1-5|TRBV6-1
CASSEGRLNQPQHF
TGTGCCAGCAGTGAGGGCAGGCTGAATCAGCCCCAGCATTTT
>.|.|TRBJ2-7|TRBV19
CASSIQLFSYEQYF
TGTGCCAGTAGTATCCAGCTTTTCTCCTACGAGCAGTACTTC
>.|TRBD1|TRBJ1-2|TRBV30
CAWTTGAGYTF
TGTGCCTGGACGACAGGGGCGGGCTACACCTTC
>.|.|TRBJ1-2|TRBV6-2/TRBV6-3
CASSFRSRTEVYGYTF
TGTGCCAGCAGTTTCCGAAGCCGGACGGAGGTCTATGGCTACACCTTC
>once|.|TRBJ2-2|TRBV29-1
CSVSFGLTSATGELFF
TGCAGCGTTTCCTTCGGACTTACCTCGGCCACCGGGGAGCTGTTTTTT
>.|.|TRBJ1-1|TRBV2
CASRGQMNTEAFF
TGTGCCAGCAGAGGACAGATGAACACTGAAGCTTTCTTT
>once|.|TRBJ2-1|TRBV28
CASRGQGQVYNEQFF
TGTGCCAGCAGGGGCCAGGGGCAGGTATACAATGAGCAGTTCTTC
>once|.|TRBJ1-1|TRBV25-1
CASSDWGDTEAFF
TGTGCCAGCAGTGATTGGGGTGACACTGAAGCTTTCTTT
>once|TRBD1|TRBJ1-2|TRBV7-2
CASSSLPGYQGGFYGYTF
TGTGCCAGCAGCTCTTTACCCGGGTATCAGGGGGGCTTCTATGGCTACACCTTC
>.|TRBD1|TRBJ1-2|TRBV5-1
CASSWGDRGYGYTF
TGCGCCAGCAGCTGGGGGGACAGGGGCTATGGCTACACCTTC
>.|.|TRBJ2-6|TRBV7-7
CASSLMGCNSGANVLTF
TGTGCCAGCAGCTTAATGGGGTGTAACTCTGGGGCCAACGTCCTGACTTTC
>.|.|TRBJ2-7|TRBV5-1
CASSLRSESTFSYEQYF
TGCGCCAGCAGCTTGCGGTCAGAGAGTACATTCTCCTACGAGCAGTACTTC
>.|.|TRBJ1-6|TRBV6-4
CASSDSWGSSYNSPLHF
TGTGCCAGCAGTGACTCATGGGGGAGCTCCTATAATTCACCCCTCCACTTT
>once|.|TRBJ2-1|TRBV7-9
CASSVQRERYNEQFF
TGTGCCAGCAGCGTACAGCGTGAGCGCTACAATGAGCAGTTCTTC
>once|.|TRBJ1-1|TRBV7-9
CASSLISHLHTEAFF
TGTGCCAGCAGCTTAATATCCCATTTGCACACTGAAGCTTTCTTT
>.|TRBD1|TRBJ1-2|TRBV6-6
CASSSMGQGAPRSYTF
TGTGCCAGCAGTTCCATGGGACAGGGGGCCCCGAGGAGCTACACCTTC
>once|.|TRBJ1-1|TRBV20-1
CSARVNTEAFF
TGCAGTGCTAGGGTGAACACTGAAGCTTTCTTT
>few|.|TRBJ1-6|TRBV5-5
CASSFEQGLSPLHF
TGTGCCAGCAGCTTTGAACAGGGACTTTCACCCCTCCACTTT
>.|.|TRBJ1-1|TRBV11-3
CASSLGGDGAMNTEAFF
TGTGCCAGCAGCTTAGGGGGGGACGGAGCCATGAACACTGAAGCTTTCTTT
>.|TRBD1|TRBJ2-7|TRBV6-5
CATGGQGDVEQYF
TGTGCCACCGGGGGACAGGGGGATGTCGAGCAGTACTTC
>.|.|TRBJ1-6|TRBV19
CASSPRTEYNSPLHF
TGTGCCAGTAGTCCCCGGACGGAATATAATTCACCCCTCCACTTT
>.|.|TRBJ2-2|TRBV27
CASSWGGLANTGELFF
TGTGCCAGCAGTTGGGGCGGGCTCGCGAACACCGGGGAGCTGTTTTTT
>.|.|TRBJ1-2|TRBV30
CAWSKGPGLGYYGYTF
TGTGCCTGGAGCAAGGGTCCCGGGCTGGGTTACTATGGCTACACCTTC
>.|.|TRBJ2-2|TRBV9
CASSAGTRHTGELFF
TGTGCCAGCAGCGCCGGGACCCGACACACCGGGGAGCTGTTTTTT
>.|.|TRBJ1-1|TRBV19
CASKWGGNTEAFF
TGTGCCAGTAAATGGGGAGGGAACACTGAAGCTTTCTTT
>.|.|TRBJ2-1|TRBV15
CATGQAGYNEQFF
TGTGCCACCGGGCAGGCCGGATACAATGAGCAGTTCTTC
>.|.|TRBJ2-1|TRBV19
CASSIDSRGTYNEQFF
TGTGCCAGTAGTATCGACTCTCGGGGAACCTACAATGAGCAGTTCTTC
>.|.|TRBJ1-2|TRBV4-1
CASSPQQGGRANYGYTF
TGCGCCAGCAGCCCTCAACAGGGAGGCCGAGCTAACTATGGCTACACCTTC
>once|.|TRBJ1-4|TRBV5-5
CASSLELQGEKLFF
TGTGCCAGCAGCTTGGAATTACAGGGTGAAAAACTGTTTTTT
>.|.|TRBJ2-7|TRBV6-6
CASSYSWAFEQYF
TGTGCCAGCAGTTACTCTTGGGCATTCGAGCAGTACTTC
>.|.|TRBJ2-7|TRBV5-1
CASSLDARTYEQYF
TGCGCCAGCAGCTTGGATGCTAGGACCTACGAGCAGTACTTC
>.|.|TRBJ1-5|TRBV24-1
CATSDFHTAHRLNQPQHF
TGTGCCACCAGTGATTTTCACACAGCCCACAGGCTAAATCAGCCCCAGCATTTT
>few|.|TRBJ2-5|TRBV10-3
CATGRGWDQETQYF
TGTGCCACGGGGCGAGGGTGGGATCAAGAGACCCAGTACTTC